This T cell receptor (beta chain) was documented in a study of response to subunit inactivated influenza vaccine. Broader study findings: T cells newly recruited by each seasonal influenza vaccination are few, the authors suggested.

Trimming took off 1 base at V and 2 bases at J, with 2 bases between the two ends. Germline values: CDR1 LNHDA, CDR2 SQIVND (reference sequence). CDR3 length: 13 residues. In TCRdb, the RT-PCR reads were re-called with MiXCR into one record per CDR3 protein. The top ten clones hold around 12% of a sample with about 520,000 distinct CDR3 sequences, about 7.2% of them seen once. This clonotype has at least ten counts. What it binds is not known. The rearrangement joins TRBV19 to TRBJ2-2; D not certain. This sequence was found in a man aged 50-75 years who received an inactivated influenza vaccine. Material: PBMCs from blood, obtained about 23 months after vaccination. CDR3 bases: TGTGCCAGTAGTATAGTCAACACCGGGGAGCTGTTTTTT. Translation gives CASSIVNTGELFF.